Sequencing of this T cell receptor beta chain was carried out in a study of T-cell reconstitution after alpha-beta-depleted transplantation in children listed by TCRdb under 2016. A note on the overall study: T-cell immune reconstitution after TCRalphabeta/CD19-depleted allogeneic hematopoietic cell transplantation in children was quantitatively tracked in the study by means of TCR repertoire profiling. Study-wide conclusions, independent of this receptor: The apparently early alphabetaT-cell count recovery about two months after transplant was reportedly dependent on only several hundred rapidly expanded clones derived from non-depleted graft cells. The frequencies of hyperexpanded clones fell over the following months, and after one year, T-cell counts and TCRbeta diversity were mostly attributed to newly produced T cells. In some patients, the high TCRbeta diversity seen at day 60 was put down to recipient T cells and intrathymic progenitors that had survived conditioning.

The sample holds a few counts of this clonotype. Its cognate antigen has yet to be identified. Base qualities are missing; no much larger clone stands one base away. This specimen's treatment or condition label, per the study, means: allogeneic hematopoietic cell transplantation with graft depleted of TCRalphabeta T cells and CD19 B cells. The transplant recipients were children given TCRalphabeta/CD19-depleted allogeneic hematopoietic cell grafts. Trimming takes 0 bases off V and 5 bases off J; junction bases not matched to a gene: 1. CDR1 and CDR2 (MNHEY, SVGAGI) derive from the germline V gene. The CDR3 numbers 14 residues from cysteine through phenylalanine. The only DNA kept is the CDR3, 42 bases in frame from the first base. The library was built by means of PCR. TCRdb names Illumina HiSeq 2500 as the instrument used. TCR libraries were prepared with molecular barcoding, using unique molecular identifiers to normalize TCRbeta repertoire quantification. TCRdb handled the public reads itself, with Q25 trimming in fastp and clone calling in MiXCR, and kept productive beta chains. Each entry merges the rows of one CDR3 protein and shows their most common DNA and genes. Within this sample are around 800,000 distinct CDR3 sequences, with 16% of them counted one time only. The top ten clones comprise approximately 5% of the sample.

The material sequenced was PBMCs, mostly from graft donor cells, taken 360 days after TCRalphabeta/CD19-depleted stem cell transplant. The clonotype was recovered from a male patient aged 5 to 17 who had a stem cell transplant for acute lymphoblastic leukemia, so the T cells may come from the graft donor. The chain is encoded by TRBV6-5 joined to TRBJ2-1; a stretch of 7 junction bases matches TRBD2. The DNA sequence follows: TGTGCCAGCAGTTACTCGGGACTACACAATGAGCAGTTCTTC. It encodes CASSYSGLHNEQFF.